Shown below are 23 T cell receptor beta chains from a single sample sequenced in a study of technical replicates of blood from a handful of donors. TCRdb's copy holds only in-frame clones and misses some; the assay was immunoSEQ multiplex PCR. The repertoire holds under 95,000 clones, with around 95% as singletons. Source material: T cells isolated from PBMCs. The receptors were gathered from a human donor in good health.

J is TRBJ2-3 and V is TRBV5-1, with a weak D call TRBD1 (5 bases). Per the germline V gene, CDR1 is SGHRS and CDR2 is YFSETQ. There are 14 residues in the CDR3. The ends were cut back, 0 bases at V and 2 bases at J, with 7 bases in the middle. The CDR3 loop reads CASSLGQYTDTQYF. As DNA, the CDR3 is TGCGCCAGCAGCTTGGGACAGTACACAGATACGCAGTATTTT. Drawing the rest from reference TRBV5-1 and TRBJ2-3, the complete variable domain is KAGVTQTPRYLIKTRGQQVTLSCSPISGHRSVSWYQQTPGQGLQFLFEYFSETQRNKGNFPGRFSGRQFSNSRSEMNVSTLELGDSALYLCASSLGQYTDTQYFGPGTRLTVL.

By share of the sample, this clone is medium-sized. This CDR3 is also generated by other DNA sequences in the sample. The V call is TRBV4-1, the J call TRBJ1-2; D not certain. V was cut by 0 bases and J by 3 bases, with 5 bases left in between. The CDR3 has 13 residues. Germline assignment: CDR1 MGHRA and CDR2 YSYEKL. The CDR3 loop is CASSQDRDYGYTF. The CDR3 DNA follows: TGCGCCAGCAGCCAAGATCGTGACTATGGCTACACCTTC.

The rearrangement joins TRBV30 to TRBJ1-2, with D possibly matching TRBD1 (5 bases). Per the germline V gene, CDR1 is GTSNPN and CDR2 is SVGIG (reference sequence). The CDR3 covers 12 residues. V lost 0 bases and J 10 bases, leaving 12 bases between the germline ends. The DNA of the CDR3 is TGTGCCTGGAGTGTACCCAGGGCCGACTACACCTTC. It translates to CAWSVPRADYTF.

The chain has TRBV7-9 and TRBJ2-7; 10 nucleotides match TRBD2. There are 13 residues in the CDR3. Trimming took 5 bases from V and 5 from J; bases not matched to a gene: 3. The germline gives CDR1 SEHNR, CDR2 FQNEAQ (reference sequence). In DNA form, the CDR3 reads TGTGCCAGCAGCCCAGGGACTAGCGACGAGCAGTACTTC. It specifies CASSPGTSDEQYF.

The J gene is TRBJ2-7, the V gene TRBV6-6, with TRBD2 matching 8 bases. J was trimmed by 3 bases and V by 5 bases; bases with no gene match: 6. This CDR3 has 14 amino acids. The germline V gene has CDR1 MNHNY and CDR2 SVGAGI (reference sequence). CDR3 residues: CASSGSGDLYEQYF. DNA for the CDR3: TGTGCCAGCAGTGGTAGCGGGGATCTCTACGAGCAGTACTTC.

V usage is TRBV27 and J usage is TRBJ1-3; D is possibly TRBD1 (6 bases). V dropped 2 bases and J dropped 0 bases, with 20 bases sitting between them. The CDR3 spans 19 residues. Germline CDR1 reads MNHEY; CDR2 reads SMNVEV (reference sequence). In DNA, the CDR3 is TGTGCCAGCAGTTTAGATGGCCGGACAGCCCTGCTCTCTGGAAACACCATATATTTT. Its protein product is CASSLDGRTALLSGNTIYF.

The chain employs TRBV5-6 and TRBJ1-1; a weak D match, TRBD1 (5 bases). V lost 5 bases and J 5 bases, leaving 22 bases between the germline ends. Germline lookup yields CDR1 SGHDT and CDR2 YYEEEE. The CDR3 loop spans 16 amino acids. CDR3 region: CASSSLGSPRGTEAFF. The CDR3 nucleotides are TGTGCCAGCAGTTCACTTGGGAGCCCCCGGGGGACTGAAGCTTTCTTT.

The chain links TRBV4-1 to TRBJ2-1; 13 bases are shared with TRBD2. Germline V gives CDR1 MGHRA, CDR2 YSYEKL. This CDR3 comprises 20 residues. Trimming removed 4 bases from V and 0 bases from J; junction bases left unmatched: 12. The CDR3 is CASSRGGLAGTRSSYNEQFF. CDR3 in DNA: TGCGCCAGCAGCCGCGGGGGACTAGCGGGAACCAGGAGCTCCTACAATGAGCAGTTCTTC.

The chain uses TRBV27 and TRBJ2-3; 10 bases match TRBD2. Germline V gene lookup returns CDR1 MNHEY and CDR2 SMNVEV (reference sequence). The V and J ends lost 5 bases and 5 bases, in that order; junction bases with no gene match: 10. The CDR3 runs to 16 residues. CDR3 coding DNA: TGTGCCAGCAGTCTGCCGGGACTAGCGTCTCTAGATACGCAGTATTTT. Residues: CASSLPGLASLDTQYF.

The V gene is TRBV11-3, the J gene TRBJ2-7; TRBD2 aligns across 15 bases. The CDR3 loop spans 17 amino acids. Per the germline V gene, CDR1 is SGHNT and CDR2 is YENEEA. J lost 1 base, V lost 7 bases, and 8 bases had no gene match. CDR3 residues: CASNPGTSGGYSYEQYF. The CDR3 DNA reads TGTGCCAGCAACCCCGGGACTAGCGGGGGGTATTCCTACGAGCAGTACTTC.

The chain has TRBV4-2 and TRBJ2-7; 7 bases are shared with TRBD2. Per the germline V gene, CDR1 is LGHNA and CDR2 is YNFKEQ. The ends lost 1 base at V and 4 bases at J; junction bases unmatched: 10. The CDR3 length is 16 residues. CDR3 nucleotide sequence: TGTGCCAGCAGCCAAGCCGAGAGCGGGGTCTCGTACGAGCAGTACTTC. This translates into CASSQAESGVSYEQYF.

V usage is TRBV6-5 and J usage is TRBJ2-7; D unclear. Germline V CDR1 and CDR2: MNHEY, SVGAGI. The CDR3 runs 16 residues. Trimming took off 2 bases at V and 5 bases at J, with 19 bases between the two ends. CDR3: CASSYDVMALPNEQYF. CDR3 bases: TGTGCCAGCAGTTACGATGTTATGGCCTTGCCCAACGAGCAGTACTTC.

The chain's CDR3 is CASSRGVVCSYEQYF. The DNA for the CDR3 is TGCGCCAGCAGCCGGGGAGTTGTGTGCTCCTACGAGCAGTACTTC. This chain uses TRBV5-1 with TRBJ2-7, with D possibly matching TRBD2 (5 bases). CDR3 length: 15 amino acids. V lost 4 bases, J lost 0 bases, and 14 bases lay in between. Germline V gene lookup returns CDR1 SGHRS and CDR2 YFSETQ.

The chain recombines TRBV28 with TRBJ2-7, with 9 bases identical to TRBD2. The CDR3 loop spans 17 amino acids. CDR1 is MDHEN, CDR2 SYDVKM, per germline. The V gene end was trimmed by 5 bases and the J gene end by 7 bases; junction bases not matched to a gene: 18. This CDR3 reads CASSPQPGREGPGEQYF. The CDR3 coding sequence is TGTGCCAGCAGTCCCCAACCCGGGCGGGAGGGCCCGGGGGAGCAGTACTTC.

This clone was counted once. V is TRBV5-1 and J is TRBJ2-2; 11 bases align to TRBD2. The CDR3 runs 15 residues. The V gene's germline CDR1 is SGHRS and CDR2 YFSETQ. The junction had 4 bases not matched to a gene; V was cut back by 6 bases and J by 3 bases. The CDR3 reads CASKPGLADTGELFF. For the CDR3, the DNA is TGCGCCAGCAAGCCGGGACTAGCGGACACCGGGGAGCTGTTTTTT. The entire variable domain, with the rest obtained from reference TRBV5-1 and TRBJ2-2, is as follows: KAGVTQTPRYLIKTRGQQVTLSCSPISGHRSVSWYQQTPGQGLQFLFEYFSETQRNKGNFPGRFSGRQFSNSRSEMNVSTLELGDSALYLCASKPGLADTGELFFGEGSRLTVL.

This chain joins TRBV6-1 and TRBJ2-1, with a tentative D call TRBD2 (5 bases). The germline V and J ends were trimmed by 7 bases and 13 bases, with 20 bases remaining between them. This CDR3 is built from 13 residues. Germline lookup yields CDR1 MNHNS and CDR2 SASEGT. The CDR3 sequence: CASTEGDSVNQFF. The CDR3 DNA reads TGTGCCAGCACCGAAGGAGATAGCGTAAACCAGTTCTTC.

For the CDR3, the DNA is TGTGCCAGCAGTGTAGAGTCGAACAATCAGCCCCAGCATTTT. The encoded protein is CASSVESNNQPQHF. The chain links TRBV6-1 to TRBJ1-5; D uncertain. CDR1 and CDR2 (germline): MNHNS, SASEGT. The length of the CDR3 is 14 residues. Trimming took off 4 bases at V and 3 bases at J, with 10 bases between the two ends.

V gene TRBV30 combines with J gene TRBJ2-5; 16 nucleotides match TRBD2. CDR1 and CDR2 from the germline V gene are GTSNPN and SVGIG (reference sequence). The CDR3 loop spans 19 amino acids. Trimming cost V 0 bases and J 7 bases; bases outside gene matches: 14. The CDR3: CAWSVLAAGTSGGAATQYF. CDR3 bases: TGTGCCTGGAGTGTCTTGGCAGCCGGGACTAGCGGGGGGGCCGCGACCCAGTACTTC.

The chain has TRBV5-4 and TRBJ2-7, with 11 bases identical to TRBD2. CDR1 SGHNT and CDR2 YYREEE come from the germline V gene (reference sequence). Trimming cost V 0 bases and J 4 bases; bases outside gene matches: 3. This CDR3 comprises 15 residues. CDR3 in amino acids: CASSLGSSGRYEQYF. The CDR3 nucleotides read TGTGCCAGCAGCTTGGGGTCTAGCGGGAGGTACGAGCAGTACTTC. Looking up the rest from reference TRBV5-4 and TRBJ2-7 gives the full variable domain: ETGVTQSPTHLIKTRGQQVTLRCSSQSGHNTVSWYQQALGQGPQFIFQYYREEENGRGNFPPRFSGLQFPNYSSELNVNALELDDSALYLCASSLGSSGRYEQYFGPGTRLTVT.

Of note for this clone: The junction differs from germline at one of its ends, possibly a read error. The genes are TRBV7-2 and TRBJ2-1, with D possibly TRBD1 on 5 matching bases. The germline V gene has CDR1 SGHTA and CDR2 FQGNSA. The CDR3 loop spans 13 amino acids. The CDR3 spells CASNLGQYNEQFF. Here the CDR3 DNA reads TGTGCCAGCAACTTAGGACAATACAATGAGCAGTTCTTC.

The chain combines TRBV14 with TRBJ2-1; D is perhaps TRBD2 (5 bases). The CDR3 runs to 14 residues. The germline gives CDR1 SGHDN, CDR2 FVKESK. V lost 3 bases, J lost 3 bases, and 9 bases lay in between. This CDR3 is CASSQMSGYNEQFF. CDR3 coding DNA: TGTGCCAGCAGCCAGATGAGCGGCTACAATGAGCAGTTCTTC.

The rearrangement links TRBV2 to TRBJ2-7; D gene uncertain. The germline V and J ends were trimmed by 1 base and 9 bases, with 10 bases remaining between them. The CDR3 covers 12 residues. The V gene's germline CDR1 is SNHLY and CDR2 FYNNEI. The CDR3 DNA reads TGTGCCAGCAGTGAAGGGAGCGAACTGCAGTACTTC. Protein sequence: CASSEGSELQYF.

The rearrangement uses TRBV6-5 and TRBJ2-7, with D perhaps TRBD1 (6 bases). The V and J ends lost 8 bases and 5 bases respectively, with 19 bases between them. Germline-derived CDR1 and CDR2 are MNHEY and SVGAGI. The CDR3 is 14 amino acids. The CDR3 loop is CASAPLTGFNEQYF. CDR3 in DNA: TGTGCCAGCGCCCCCCTTACAGGGTTCAACGAGCAGTACTTC.